One and the same sample provided the 26 T cell receptor beta chains below, sequenced in a study of blood T cell repertoires in COVID-19. Profiling relied on immunoSEQ multiplex PCR, and the TCRdb table lists in-frame clones only, not all of them. The sample holds about 130,000 clones, around 85% seen once. Sequencing was done on a sample of peripheral blood. These receptors came from a human donor in a cohort sampled during active COVID-19.

The CDR3 nucleotides are TGTGCCAGCAGTGATACTGGGCTATCCTACGAGCAGTACTTC. Amino acid sequence: CASSDTGLSYEQYF. J is TRBJ2-7 and V is TRBV6-1; no clear D gene. V lost 3 bases, J lost 1 base, and 10 bases lay in between. CDR3 size: 14 residues. Germline V gene data show CDR1 as MNHNS and CDR2 as SASEGT.

V and J are TRBV19 and TRBJ2-4, with TRBD1 matching 9 bases. V lost 2 bases to trimming and J lost 7 bases; unmatched junction nucleotides: 9. Germline V gives CDR1 LNHDA, CDR2 SQIVND (reference sequence). The CDR3 length is 16 residues. The CDR3: CASSILGQGRVNIQYF. CDR3 nucleotides: TGTGCCAGTAGTATATTGGGACAGGGAAGAGTGAACATTCAGTACTTC.

The V and J genes are TRBV4-3 and TRBJ2-3, with TRBD1 identical over 7 bases. Trimming removed 5 bases from V and 6 bases from J; junction bases left unmatched: 11. This CDR3 has 15 amino acids. The germline gives CDR1 LGHNA, CDR2 YSLEER. CDR3 DNA sequence: TGCGCCAGCAGCATGGGACAGTGGGGGTCGGATACGCAGTATTTT. Translated: CASSMGQWGSDTQYF.

Here the CDR3 reads CASSPGGVSTDTQYF. As DNA, the CDR3 is TGTGCCAGCAGCCCTGGGGGGGTGAGCACAGATACGCAGTATTTT. The chain carries TRBV7-2 and TRBJ2-3; 7 bases are shared with TRBD2. V was pared by 5 bases and J by 0 bases, with 5 bases of the junction left unmatched. The CDR3 sequence is 15 residues long. Germline CDR1 SGHTA, CDR2 FQGNSA.

The genes are TRBV5-6 and TRBJ1-6, with 7 bases lining up with TRBD1. V gave up 9 bases and J gave up 7 bases; unmatched junction bases: 7. In germline, CDR1 is SGHDT, CDR2 YYEEEE. The CDR3 extends over 13 amino acids. CDR3 nucleotides: TGTGCCAACCAGGGACAGAAAAATTCACCCCTCCACTTT. Protein: CANQGQKNSPLHF. Complete variable domain (other parts from reference TRBV5-6 and TRBJ1-6): DAGVTQSPTHLIKTRGQQVTLRCSPKSGHDTVSWYQQALGQGPQFIFQYYEEEERQRGNFPDRFSGHQFPNYSSELNVNALLLGDSALYLCANQGQKNSPLHFGNGTRLTVT.

This chain joins TRBV11-3 and TRBJ1-1, with D tentatively TRBD1 (6 bases). CDR3 size: 14 residues. Deletions cut 4 bases from V and 5 bases from J, with 14 bases between. Germline CDR1 SGHNT, CDR2 YENEEA. The CDR3 DNA reads TGTGCCAGCAGCTCCAACAGGGCGAGGACTGAAGCTTTCTTT. It is translated as CASSSNRARTEAFF.

This clone was seen only once. The chain has TRBV6-5 and TRBJ1-5, with 8 positions matching TRBD1. The CDR3 covers 13 residues. V dropped 6 bases and J dropped 7; count of bases not matched to a gene: 5. The germline V gene has CDR1 MNHEY and CDR2 SVGAGI. CDR3: CASREDRVQPQHF. The CDR3 nucleotides read TGTGCCAGCAGGGAGGACAGGGTCCAGCCCCAGCATTTT.

The CDR3 nucleotides are TGTGCCAGTTCCGACCCCGGGACAGAGGAAAAACTGTTTTTT. Residues: CASSDPGTEEKLFF. The rearrangement uses TRBV19 and TRBJ1-4; 7 nucleotides line up with TRBD1. The CDR3 runs 14 residues. The V gene end was trimmed by 8 bases and the J gene end by 8 bases; junction bases not matched to a gene: 11. In germline, CDR1 is LNHDA, CDR2 SQIVND (reference sequence).

The chain uses TRBV12-3 or TRBV12-4 and TRBJ1-1, with a tentative D call TRBD1 (5 bases). Trimming left V 8 bases short and J 4 bases short, with 14 bases between. The CDR3 spans 13 residues. CDR3 amino acids: CASCYGGGTEAFF. In DNA form, the CDR3 reads TGTGCCAGCTGCTACGGGGGGGGCACTGAAGCTTTCTTT.

The chain has TRBV6-5 and TRBJ1-1; possibly TRBD1 for D (5 bases). This CDR3 region has 12 residues. V shed 8 bases and J shed 4 bases, with 11 bases lying between them. CDR1 and CDR2 from the germline V gene are MNHEY and SVGAGI. The CDR3 nucleotides are TGTGCCAGCCGGCAGGGAGGCACTGAAGCTTTCTTT. Amino acids: CASRQGGTEAFF.

The chain has TRBV7-3 and TRBJ2-5; 10 bases agree with TRBD1. The CDR3 contains 15 residues. Per germline, CDR1 SGHTA and CDR2 FQGTGA. The ends lost 5 bases at V and 4 bases at J; junction bases unmatched: 7. CDR3 nucleotides: TGTGCCAGCAGCGCCGACAGGGGGCGCACAGAGACCCAGTACTTC. This translates into CASSADRGRTETQYF.

The chain couples TRBV9 to TRBJ2-7; D uncertain. V was trimmed by 0 bases and J by 4 bases, leaving 11 bases between them. CDR3 length equals 14 residues. Looked up from germline, CDR1 is SGDLS and CDR2 is YYNGEE. The chain's CDR3 is CASSVGASPYEQYF. The CDR3 coding sequence is TGTGCCAGCAGCGTAGGAGCATCCCCTTACGAGCAGTACTTC.

In DNA form, the CDR3 reads TGTGCCGCGGAGGGGCAGTGGGAGACCCAGTACTTC. This codes for CAAEGQWETQYF. V usage is TRBV30 and J usage is TRBJ2-5; tentative D call: TRBD2 (6 bases). The length of the CDR3 is 12 residues. V lost 8 bases, J lost 5 bases, and 15 bases lay in between. CDR1 is GTSNPN, CDR2 SVGIG, per germline (reference sequence).

This chain uses TRBV11-2 with TRBJ1-3; D is perhaps TRBD1 (6 bases). Trimming pared 4 bases from V and 3 bases from J, leaving 10 bases between. This CDR3 region has 14 residues. Looked up from germline, CDR1 is SGHAT and CDR2 is FQNNGV. CDR3 sequence: CASSSQGHGNTIYF. The CDR3 DNA reads TGTGCCAGCAGCTCGCAGGGACATGGAAACACCATATATTTT.

V is TRBV11-2 and J is TRBJ1-5; D might be TRBD1 (6 bases). Germline assignment: CDR1 SGHAT and CDR2 FQNNGV. V lost 4 bases and J lost 0, with 16 bases in between. The length of the CDR3 is 17 residues. The CDR3 DNA is TGTGCCAGCAGCTCATTACAGGGAAGGTATAGCAATCAGCCCCAGCATTTT. This gives the protein CASSSLQGRYSNQPQHF. The whole variable domain, remainder taken from reference TRBV11-2 and TRBJ1-5, is EAGVAQSPRYKIIEKRQSVAFWCNPISGHATLYWYQQILGQGPKLLIQFQNNGVVDDSQLPKDRFSAERLKGVDSTLKIQPAKLEDSAVYLCASSSLQGRYSNQPQHFGDGTRLSIL.

CDR3 in amino acids: CASSLSRGLAEDTQYF. The CDR3 DNA follows: TGTGCCAGCAGTTTATCCCGTGGACTAGCAGAAGATACGCAGTATTTT. V and J are TRBV27 and TRBJ2-3; TRBD2 aligns across 8 bases. The CDR3 extends over 16 amino acids. Trimming cost V 0 bases and J 5 bases; bases outside gene matches: 7. CDR1 is MNHEY and CDR2 is SMNVEV in the germline V gene (reference sequence).

This chain joins TRBV10-1 and TRBJ2-7, with 7 bases identical to TRBD1. Germline V lookup: CDR1 WNHNN, CDR2 SYGVQD (reference sequence). CDR3 size: 15 residues. Trimming cost V 3 bases and J 1 base; bases outside gene matches: 6. CDR3 nucleotide sequence: TGCGCCAGCAGTGAAGGGACAGACAAATCCTACGAGCAGTACTTC. Its protein product is CASSEGTDKSYEQYF.

The chain carries TRBV11-3 and TRBJ2-3, with D possibly being TRBD2 (6 bases). Germline V gene sequence: CDR1 SGHNT, CDR2 YENEEA. With 0 bases removed from V and 2 bases from J, the gap between germline ends came to 12 bases. There are 16 residues in the CDR3. In nucleotides, the CDR3 is TGTGCCAGCAGCTTAGACGGGGGACGCCTCACAGATACGCAGTATTTT. This sequence encodes CASSLDGGRLTDTQYF.

The rearrangement joins TRBV10-3 to TRBJ2-3, with D uncertain. Per the germline V gene, CDR1 is ENHRY and CDR2 is SYGVKD. This CDR3 contains 17 residues. Trimming pared 0 bases from V and 2 bases from J, leaving 15 bases between. This chain's CDR3 is CAISESPRIEVTDTQYF. The CDR3, as DNA: TGTGCCATCAGTGAGTCGCCTAGAATAGAAGTCACAGATACGCAGTATTTT.

This sequence joins TRBV14 and TRBJ1-6; perhaps TRBD1 as D (6 bases). This CDR3 spans 15 amino acids. From germline, CDR1 is SGHDN and CDR2 FVKESK. The V gene lost 3 bases and the J gene lost 9 bases, with 15 bases spanning the gap. CDR3 in amino acids: CASSQVQGTSSPLHF. The CDR3 nucleotides read TGTGCCAGCAGCCAGGTTCAGGGGACAAGTTCACCCCTCCACTTT. Filled out from reference TRBV14 and TRBJ1-6, the complete variable domain reads EAGVTQFPSHSVIEKGQTVTLRCDPISGHDNLYWYRRVMGKEIKFLLHFVKESKQDESGMPNNRFLAERTGGTYSTLKVQPAELEDSGVYFCASSQVQGTSSPLHFGNGTRLTVT.

The chain links TRBV25-1 to TRBJ1-2; possible D gene TRBD1, 5 bases. Germline V gives CDR1 MGHDK, CDR2 SYGVNS. The CDR3 sequence is 15 residues long. V was pared by 5 bases and J by 6 bases, with 19 bases between. As DNA, the CDR3 is TGTGCCAGCAGTCACCAGCAGGGAGGTATTAATGGCTACACCTTC. Its translation: CASSHQQGGINGYTF.

The rearrangement uses TRBV19 and TRBJ1-2; 11 bases agree with TRBD1. CDR3 size: 14 residues. J lost 14 bases, V lost 5 bases, and 13 bases had no gene match. In germline, CDR1 is LNHDA, CDR2 SQIVND (reference sequence). CDR3 amino acids: CASSPGTGGSRETF. CDR3 bases: TGTGCCAGTAGTCCAGGGACAGGGGGGTCGAGAGAAACCTTC.

The chain recombines TRBV4-3 with TRBJ1-1; no definite D call. CDR1 is LGHNA, CDR2 YSLEER, per germline. The CDR3 extends over 15 amino acids. V was clipped by 0 bases and J by 0 bases, with 8 bases between them. CDR3 bases: TGCGCCAGCAGCCAAGACGGCAGGATGAACACTGAAGCTTTCTTT. This translates into CASSQDGRMNTEAFF.

This chain links TRBV6-5 with TRBJ2-7, with 10 nucleotides matching TRBD2. Germline V gene data show CDR1 as MNHEY and CDR2 as SVGAGI. The ends lost 6 bases at V and 4 bases at J; junction bases unmatched: 9. The CDR3 is 15 residues long. The CDR3 DNA is TGTGCCAGCAGACTAGCGGGGCAGCCACCATACGAGCAGTACGTC. Translating it yields CASRLAGQPPYEQYV.

The chain uses TRBV18 and TRBJ2-3; no clear D. The V gene lost 3 bases and the J gene lost 5 bases, with 6 bases spanning the gap. The length of the CDR3 is 12 residues. Germline lookup yields CDR1 KGHSH and CDR2 LQKENI. CDR3 DNA sequence: TGTGCCAGCTCACCTTTCGGAGATACGCAGTATTTT. It encodes CASSPFGDTQYF.

J is TRBJ1-2 and V is TRBV7-2; TRBD1 matches at 10 bases. The V segment lost 5 bases and the J segment 6 bases; nucleotides outside the gene matches: 6. Germline V gives CDR1 SGHTA, CDR2 FQGNSA. This CDR3 comprises 14 residues. The CDR3 nucleotides are TGTGCCAGCAGCCTCCGGGACAGGGGAGATGGCTACACCTTC. This encodes CASSLRDRGDGYTF.